These 5 T cell receptor beta chains share one sample of origin, sequenced in a study of T cell responses to AZD1222 COVID-19 vaccine. Generated by immunoSEQ multiplex PCR, the TCRdb table keeps only in-frame clones and is missing some. The table shows 140,000 to 150,000 clones, with 85% to 95% occurring only once. The sequences come from peripheral blood, collected on day 0 of MenACWY control vaccination. These receptors were obtained from an adult in good health.

The genes are TRBV18 and TRBJ1-3; no clear D. The CDR3 length is 17 residues. Trimming pared 3 bases from V and 0 bases from J, leaving 15 bases between. CDR1 is KGHSH and CDR2 is LQKENI in the germline V gene. In DNA, the CDR3 is TGTGCCAGCTCACCTGCAGCGTTACTTTCCTCTGGAAACACCATATATTTT. Protein: CASSPAALLSSGNTIYF.

The sample holds one count of this clone. The chain joins TRBV4-2 to TRBJ1-3; D is undetermined. The germline gives CDR1 LGHNA, CDR2 YNFKEQ. This CDR3 region has 16 residues. V dropped 1 base and J dropped 0 bases, with 10 bases sitting between them. The CDR3 DNA follows: TGTGCCAGCAGCCAAGTCGGCGTCGTCTCTGGAAACACCATATATTTT. It encodes CASSQVGVVSGNTIYF.

This clone was detected only once. DNA of the CDR3: TGTGCCAGCAGCTTTCCAGAGCTAGGGAACACCGGGGAGCTGTTTTTT. It yields the protein CASSFPELGNTGELFF. The chain uses TRBV11-1 and TRBJ2-2; D is ambiguous. CDR1 SGHAT and CDR2 FQDESV come from the germline V gene (reference sequence). With 3 bases removed from V and 1 base from J, the gap between germline ends came to 12 bases. The CDR3 spans 16 residues.

This clone was picked up one time. The chain recombines TRBV18 with TRBJ1-5, with TRBD1 identical over 9 bases. Germline loops: CDR1 KGHSH, CDR2 LQKENI. V shed 3 bases and J 4 bases; nucleotides not matched to a gene: 4. The CDR3 runs to 15 residues. DNA of the CDR3: TGTGCCAGCTCACCGCGACAGGGGGATAATCAGCCCCAGCATTTT. Amino acid sequence: CASSPRQGDNQPQHF.

The chain joins TRBV7-3 to TRBJ1-5, with a possible D match to TRBD1 (5 bases). The CDR3 is 14 residues long. V lost 3 bases to trimming and J lost 6 bases, with 12 bases between them. Germline lookup yields CDR1 SGHTA and CDR2 FQGTGA. Here the CDR3 DNA reads TGTGCCAGCAGCTTGAGGGCAGGGCGTCAGCCCCAGCATTTT. Protein product: CASSLRAGRQPQHF.